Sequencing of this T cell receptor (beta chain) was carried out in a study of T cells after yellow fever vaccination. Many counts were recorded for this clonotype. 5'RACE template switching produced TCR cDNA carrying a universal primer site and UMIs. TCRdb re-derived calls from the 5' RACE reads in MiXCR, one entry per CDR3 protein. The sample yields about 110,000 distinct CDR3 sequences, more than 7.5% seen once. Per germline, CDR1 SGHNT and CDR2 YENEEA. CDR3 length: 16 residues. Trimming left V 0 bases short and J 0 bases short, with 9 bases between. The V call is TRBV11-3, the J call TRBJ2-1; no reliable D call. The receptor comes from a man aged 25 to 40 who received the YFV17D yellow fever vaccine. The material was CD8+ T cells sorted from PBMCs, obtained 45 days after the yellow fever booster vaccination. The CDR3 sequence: CASSLEGTNSYNEQFF. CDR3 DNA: TGTGCCAGCAGCTTAGAGGGAACCAACTCCTACAATGAGCAGTTCTTC.